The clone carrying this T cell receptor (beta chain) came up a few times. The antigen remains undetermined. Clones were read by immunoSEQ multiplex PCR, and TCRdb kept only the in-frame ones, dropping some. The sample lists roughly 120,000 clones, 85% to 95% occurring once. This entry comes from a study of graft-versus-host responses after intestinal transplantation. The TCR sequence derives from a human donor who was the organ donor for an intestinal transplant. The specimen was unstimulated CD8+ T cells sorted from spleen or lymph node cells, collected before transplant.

The CDR3 loop reads CASRGTANTGELFF. The CDR3 DNA follows: TGCGCCAGCAGGGGGACAGCGAACACCGGGGAGCTGTTTTTT. The chain uses TRBV10-2 and TRBJ2-2; 7 bases fit TRBD1. V lost 6 bases and J lost 0; bases outside the gene matches: 1. Germline CDR1 reads WSHSY; CDR2 reads SAAADI. The CDR3 is 14 residues long.